This T cell receptor beta chain came from a study of blood T cells in healthy people across ages. This clonotype has more than one count but fewer than ten. Its antigen is undetermined. Germline V gene lookup returns CDR1 LGHDT and CDR2 YNNKEL (reference sequence). This CDR3 spans 15 amino acids. With 1 base removed from V and 0 bases from J, the gap between germline ends came to 10 bases. A second PCR of 7 to 11 cycles used a sample-barcoded 5' primer and a J-beta primer mix. Through a template-switch adaptor with 12 random nucleotides, each cDNA molecule received a tag. TCRdb ran MiXCR on the 5' RACE reads and lists one entry per CDR3 protein. The table has around 700,000 distinct CDR3 sequences, about 25% seen once. Study-level findings and limits: Unknown donor CMV status possibly confounded expanded clonotype changes. Significant beta diversity loss was already apparent by age approximately 38, declining roughly linearly.

This same sample was also part of a study on T cells of mothers and their children. From that paper: From each mother came over 9.5 million TCR beta CDR3 reads, and from each child came roughly 2.9 million.

Sequencing used blood. The receptor comes from a boy younger than 18 in good health. V is TRBV3-1 and J is TRBJ2-7; tentatively, D is TRBD2 (6 bases). DNA for the CDR3: TGTGCCAGCAGCCAAGTTCTAGCGAACTCCTACGAGCAGTACTTC. It encodes CASSQVLANSYEQYF.